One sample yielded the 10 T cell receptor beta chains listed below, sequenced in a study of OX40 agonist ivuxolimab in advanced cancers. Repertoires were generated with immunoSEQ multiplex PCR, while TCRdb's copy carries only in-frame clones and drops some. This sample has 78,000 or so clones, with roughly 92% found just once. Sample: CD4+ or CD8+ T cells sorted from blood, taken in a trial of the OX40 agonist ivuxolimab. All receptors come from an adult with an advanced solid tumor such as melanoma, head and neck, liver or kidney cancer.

This CDR3 reads CASSEARTGELFF. In DNA, the CDR3 is TGTGCCAGCAGTGAAGCCCGGACCGGGGAGCTGTTTTTT. This chain uses TRBV2 with TRBJ2-2; D is ambiguous. Germline CDR1 reads SNHLY; CDR2 reads FYNNEI. The V and J ends lost 0 bases and 5 bases respectively, with 4 bases between them. The CDR3 extends over 13 amino acids. The full variable domain, completed using reference TRBV2 and TRBJ2-2, is EPEVTQTPSHQVTQMGQEVILRCVPISNHLYFYWYRQILGQKVEFLVSFYNNEISEKSEIFDDQFSVERPDGSNFTLKIRSTKLEDSAMYFCASSEARTGELFFGEGSRLTVL.

CDR3 residues: CASSLVRKGAPNEKLFF. Here the CDR3 DNA reads TGTGCCAGCAGCTTAGTCCGAAAAGGAGCTCCTAATGAAAAACTGTTTTTT. V is TRBV7-9 and J is TRBJ1-4, with D uncertain. The CDR3 consists of 17 residues. The V and J ends lost 1 base and 3 bases respectively, with 15 bases between them. Germline CDR1 and CDR2: SEHNR and FQNEAQ (reference sequence).

CDR3 in amino acids: CASSLGVGSGEKLFF. CDR3 in DNA: TGTGCCAGCAGCTTAGGGGTTGGTAGCGGCGAAAAACTGTTTTTT. This chain joins TRBV11-2 and TRBJ1-4; D remains ambiguous. This CDR3 has 15 amino acids. Germline values: CDR1 SGHAT, CDR2 FQNNGV. The germline V and J ends were trimmed by 1 base and 8 bases, with 14 bases remaining between them.

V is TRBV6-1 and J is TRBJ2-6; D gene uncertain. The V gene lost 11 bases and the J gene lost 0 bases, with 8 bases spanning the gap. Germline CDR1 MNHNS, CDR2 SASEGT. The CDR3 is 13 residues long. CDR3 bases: TGTGCCTCCGGAGACTCTGGGGCCAACGTCCTGACTTTC. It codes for CASGDSGANVLTF.

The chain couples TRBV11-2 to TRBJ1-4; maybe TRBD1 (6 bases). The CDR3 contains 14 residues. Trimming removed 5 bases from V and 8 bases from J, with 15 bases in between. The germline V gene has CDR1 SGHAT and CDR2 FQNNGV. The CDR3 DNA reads TGTGCCAGCAGCCCCCCGGGACATAACGAAAAACTGTTTTTT. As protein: CASSPPGHNEKLFF.

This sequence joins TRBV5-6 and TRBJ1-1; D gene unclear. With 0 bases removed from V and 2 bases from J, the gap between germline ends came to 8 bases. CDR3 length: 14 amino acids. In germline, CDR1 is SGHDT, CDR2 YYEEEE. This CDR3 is CASSLVSINTEAFF. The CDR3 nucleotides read TGTGCCAGCAGCTTGGTTTCCATTAACACTGAAGCTTTCTTT. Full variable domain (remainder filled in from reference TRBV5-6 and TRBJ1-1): DAGVTQSPTHLIKTRGQQVTLRCSPKSGHDTVSWYQQALGQGPQFIFQYYEEEERQRGNFPDRFSGHQFPNYSSELNVNALLLGDSALYLCASSLVSINTEAFFGQGTRLTVV.

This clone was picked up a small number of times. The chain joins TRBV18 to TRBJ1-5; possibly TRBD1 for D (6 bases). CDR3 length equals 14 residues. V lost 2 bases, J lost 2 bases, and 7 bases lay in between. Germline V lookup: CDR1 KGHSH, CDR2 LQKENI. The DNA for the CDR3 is TGTGCCAGCTCACCAGGGGGCGGCAATCAGCCCCAGCATTTT. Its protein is CASSPGGGNQPQHF.

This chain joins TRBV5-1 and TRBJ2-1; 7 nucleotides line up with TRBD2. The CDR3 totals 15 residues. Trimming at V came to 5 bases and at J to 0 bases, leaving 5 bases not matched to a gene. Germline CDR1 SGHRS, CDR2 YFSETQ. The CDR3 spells CASRGREVSYNEQFF. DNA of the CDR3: TGCGCCAGCAGGGGCCGGGAGGTCTCCTACAATGAGCAGTTCTTC.

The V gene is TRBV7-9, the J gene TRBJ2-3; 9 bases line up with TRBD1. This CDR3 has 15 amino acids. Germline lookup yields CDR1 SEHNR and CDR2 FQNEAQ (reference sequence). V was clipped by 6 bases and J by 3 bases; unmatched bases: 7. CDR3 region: CASSSDRGRTDTQYF. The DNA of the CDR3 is TGTGCCAGCAGTAGCGACAGGGGGAGGACAGATACGCAGTATTTT.

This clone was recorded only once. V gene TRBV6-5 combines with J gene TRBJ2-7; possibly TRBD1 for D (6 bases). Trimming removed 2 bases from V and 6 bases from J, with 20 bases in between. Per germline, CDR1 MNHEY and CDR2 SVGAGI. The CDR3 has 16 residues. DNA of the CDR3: TGTGCCAGCAGTTACGGGGGCAGACGACTGTTGTCCGAGCAGTACTTC. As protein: CASSYGGRRLLSEQYF.